This T cell receptor (beta chain) was found in a study of T cells in Graves' hyperthyroidism and ophthalmopathy (dated 2019 in TCRdb). Concerning the study at large: Peripheral blood was sampled at the time of initial diagnosis, prior to any treatment. A discovery cohort of around 100 patients, 43 with Graves' ophthalmopathy and approximately 60 with stable Graves' hyperthyroidism, was used to find distinguishing TCR V-J signatures. Whether ophthalmopathy could be predicted prospectively was tested in an independent validation cohort made up of about 20 hyperthyroidism patients plus 17 patients who later progressed to ophthalmopathy. The approximately 97 discovery patients were randomly divided into training and test sets at a 7:3 ratio. In six Graves' hyperthyroidism patients, the study also compared T-cell repertoires from thyroid tissue with T-cell repertoires from blood. After blood sampling, hyperthyroidism patients were treated with methimazole at a starting dose of 30 mg daily, and ophthalmopathy patients were treated with high-dose intravenous methylprednisolone. TCR Vbeta CDR3 sequencing of 130 to 150 peripheral blood samples (43 ophthalmopathy, 75 hyperthyroidism and approximately 17 progressor patients) is reported in the paper.

Ophthalmopathy patients had moderately to severely active disease, Clinical Activity Score of at least 3, NOSPECS grade of at least 4, and duration under 3 months. Patients with uncontrolled infections, other autoimmune diseases, pregnancy or lactation were excluded. Diagnoses were based on clinical symptoms, serum thyroxine and TRAb, thyroid ultrasound and orbital computed tomography. PBMCs were separated from 10 ml of fresh peripheral blood using Ficoll-Paque density gradient centrifugation. Total RNA was extracted with Trizol reagent, and quality was checked on an Agilent 2100 Bioanalyzer. Broad study findings and their caveats: Sample size was not statistically predetermined, and investigators were not blinded to group allocation. Most expanded thyroid clonotypes (frequency above 0.001) were also detected in blood, suggesting blood repertoires may reflect thyroid immune responses. In validation, the model predicted progression to ophthalmopathy a median of about 6.8 months before onset, with over 55% sensitivity and just under 75% specificity. A 13 V-J signature model separated ophthalmopathy from stable hyperthyroidism, with roughly 88% sensitivity and around 84% specificity in cross-validation and 80%/75% in testing.

This clonotype was observed many times. Its antigen target is currently unknown. Base qualities are not recorded, but no much larger clone differs from it by a single base. TCR beta CDR3 regions were amplified from RNA transcripts. A first-round RT-PCR of the TCR CDR3 used the HTBI primer set with the Qiagen OneStep RT-PCR kit. Libraries were constructed in a second round of multiplex PCR, after which size selection and purification were performed. Sequencing of the libraries was done on an Illumina HiSeq2000 using paired-end 100 bp reads. The paper's processing steps were these. Raw data were processed with SOAPnuke, discarding reads with adapters, uncalled bases, mean Phred below 15, or no exact constant-primer or identifier match. COPE v1.2.5 was used to merge the high-quality paired reads, and each unique nucleotide sequence was defined as a clonotype. MiTCR v1.1 was used to align clonotypes to the IMGT TRBV, TRBD and TRBJ reference segments. The analysis was restricted to V-J combinations with a frequency above 0.0001, which together covered about 99% of the repertoires. A TCS score was defined as the ratio between F50 (clonal expansion) and ExV (chaos), using BLOSUM62-based TCRdist between CDR3 peptides within each V-J. Welch's t-statistics and random forest reduced approximately 520 V-J features to 13, which were used in a naive Bayes classifier (R e1071). TCRdb cleaned the public reads at Q25 with fastp, built clones with MiXCR and kept in-frame beta chains. Each CDR3 protein gets just one entry, which takes the most common genes and DNA from the rows behind it. Clone size and V and J calls follow TCRdb, not the original study. The table for this sample lists hundreds of thousands of distinct CDR3 sequences; 20% to 25% of them were counted only once. The ten largest account for 30% to 40% of the sample.

The TCR sequence derives from a man aged 25-45 years with Graves' ophthalmopathy. Sequences were obtained from blood.

The nucleotides are TGTGCCAGCAGTCCCCGCCTTTCGGTAGCGGAGACCCAGTACTTC. It translates as CASSPRLSVAETQYF. Recombination joined TRBV28 with TRBJ2-5, and TRBD2 may be the D gene, going by 5 matching bases. The germline V gene sets CDR1 to MDHEN and CDR2 to SYDVKM. A distance of 18 bases separates the germline ends of V and J, which lose 5 bases and 5 bases respectively. From the cysteine up to the phenylalanine, the CDR3 has a length of 15 residues. Left in the record is the CDR3 DNA by itself, 45 bases read in frame from the first base.